This T cell receptor beta chain was documented in a study of blood T cell repertoires in COVID-19. Across the whole study: The United States, Italy and Spain were the sources of the acute and convalescent COVID-19 samples. T cells, B-cell-depleted T cells, or PBMCs supplied cDNA or gDNA.

This clone appeared a single time. Germline CDR1 and CDR2: SGHTA and FQGNSA. This CDR3 has 15 amino acids. The trim removed 5 bases at V and 1 base at J, leaving 6 bases unmatched. Authors' methods: Cell counts per sample came from amplifying reference gene primers. Some clones are missing from TCRdb's copy, which holds only in-frame ones; the method was immunoSEQ multiplex PCR. That table supplies the V and J calls and clone size; D and trimming were determined from the DNA. The sample has roughly 220,000 clones, about 88% seen once; the top ten hold 2.9%. The TCR comes from a man aged 50 to 60 who had recovered from COVID-19. V usage is TRBV7-2 and J usage is TRBJ1-1; 8 nucleotides align to TRBD1. The sequencing sample was made of peripheral blood. CDR3 residues: CASSIGTGGNTEAFF. Here the CDR3 DNA reads TGTGCCAGCAGCATAGGGACAGGAGGGAACACTGAAGCTTTCTTT.